These T cell receptor beta chains were read from a single sample in a study of T cell responses to AZD1222 COVID-19 vaccine. TCRdb's copy holds only in-frame clones and misses some; the assay was immunoSEQ multiplex PCR. The repertoire holds 100,000 to 150,000 clones, with just over 85% as singletons. The specimen comprised peripheral blood, sampled on day 0 of AZD1222 vaccination. The receptors were gathered from an adult in good health. CDR3s include the opening cysteine and the closing phenylalanine or tryptophan. A D gene is named only where the DNA matches it firmly. Clone size is stated in some rows and not others, as once, few, many or a class when expanded.

clone_size	d_call	j_call	v_call	cdr3_aa	cdr3_nt
-	-	TRBJ1-3	TRBV4-3	CASSQDHGGLSSSGNTIYF	TGCGCCAGCAGCCAAGATCACGGAGGGCTCTCAAGCTCTGGAAACACCATATATTTT
-	-	TRBJ2-5	TRBV29-1	CSVEGGQETQYF	TGCAGCGTTGAAGGGGGGCAAGAGACCCAGTACTTC
-	-	TRBJ1-4	TRBV10-3	CAISQGSRGEKLFF	TGTGCCATCAGTCAGGGGTCGCGAGGGGAAAAACTGTTTTTT
-	TRBD1	TRBJ1-1	TRBV5-1	CASSLGTGRNTEAFF	TGCGCCAGCAGCTTAGGGACAGGGAGAAACACTGAAGCTTTCTTT
-	-	TRBJ1-1	TRBV29-1	CSLRQDPNTEAFF	TGCAGCTTAAGACAGGACCCGAACACTGAAGCTTTCTTT
-	-	TRBJ2-7	TRBV6-2/TRBV6-3	CASSYSGTAYEQYF	TGTGCCAGCAGTTACTCGGGTACAGCCTACGAGCAGTACTTC
-	-	TRBJ2-7	TRBV27	CASSLTHGEQYF	TGTGCCAGCAGTTTAACCCATGGGGAGCAGTACTTC
-	TRBD1	TRBJ1-2	TRBV7-8	CASSRQGKDGYTF	TGTGCCAGCAGCCGACAGGGGAAGGATGGCTACACCTTC
-	-	TRBJ1-1	TRBV5-1	CASSSGQNTEAFF	TGCGCCAGCAGCTCGGGACAGAACACTGAAGCTTTCTTT
-	TRBD2	TRBJ2-3	TRBV28	CASSYLAGASSTQYF	TGTGCCAGCAGTTACCTAGCGGGGGCTTCGTCGACGCAGTATTTT
-	TRBD2	TRBJ2-5	TRBV19	CASSGRGGIETQYF	TGTGCCAGTAGTGGGCGGGGGGGCATAGAGACCCAGTACTTC
few	TRBD2	TRBJ2-7	TRBV6-5	CASKRGDSSYEQYF	TGTGCCAGCAAGCGGGGCGACTCCTCCTACGAGCAGTACTTC
-	-	TRBJ2-3	TRBV14	CASSQASDTQYF	TGTGCCAGCAGCCAAGCGTCAGATACGCAGTATTTT
-	-	TRBJ1-2	TRBV5-1	CASSWGNGYTF	TGCGCCAGCAGCTGGGGCAACGGCTACACCTTC
-	TRBD2	TRBJ2-3	TRBV19	CATGVGGGTDTQYF	TGTGCCACCGGGGTCGGGGGGGGCACAGATACGCAGTATTTT
-	-	TRBJ1-1	TRBV6-2/TRBV6-3	CASTPRLVNTEAFF	TGTGCCAGCACCCCTCGGCTGGTAAACACTGAAGCTTTCTTT
few	-	TRBJ1-1	TRBV28	CASSLGGSGNSPRGF	TGTGCCAGCAGTTTAGGTGGGAGTGGCAATTCCCCGAGGGGGTTT
-	TRBD1	TRBJ1-2	TRBV7-9	CASSLATGAGYTF	TGTGCCAGCAGCTTAGCGACAGGGGCTGGCTACACCTTC
-	TRBD1	TRBJ2-2	TRBV7-9	CASSTGTEANTGELFF	TGTGCCAGCAGCACAGGGACAGAGGCGAACACCGGGGAGCTGTTTTTT
-	-	TRBJ1-6	TRBV4-1	CASSQVPRDNSPLHF	TGCGCCAGCAGCCAAGTCCCCAGGGATAATTCACCCCTCCACTTT
once	TRBD1	TRBJ2-5	TRBV6-4	CASSDSPGTGQQTQYF	TGTGCCAGCAGTGACTCGCCCGGGACAGGGCAACAGACCCAGTACTTC
-	-	TRBJ1-2	TRBV4-1	CASSQVRTASNYGYTF	TGCGCCAGCAGCCAAGTCCGGACAGCCTCTAACTATGGCTACACCTTC
-	-	TRBJ1-3	TRBV30	CAWSQDPYRTASGNTIYF	TGTGCCTGGAGCCAGGATCCCTACAGGACAGCCTCTGGAAACACCATATATTTT
-	-	TRBJ1-6	TRBV19	CASSIDLEGGTRNSPLHF	TGTGCCAGTAGTATAGATCTCGAAGGCGGTACTCGTAATTCACCCCTCCACTTT
-	-	TRBJ1-2	TRBV21-1	CASSKKSGRANYGYTF	TGTGCCAGCAGCAAAAAGTCTGGCAGGGCTAACTATGGCTACACCTTC
-	-	TRBJ2-4	TRBV5-4	CASSFSRGVGQNIQYF	TGTGCCAGCAGCTTCTCCAGGGGCGTTGGCCAAAACATTCAGTACTTC
-	-	TRBJ1-6	TRBV6-6	CASSPILGLSSPLHF	TGTGCCAGCAGCCCTATACTAGGTCTCAGTTCACCCCTCCACTTT
once	TRBD2	TRBJ2-7	TRBV28	CASSFEAGVSYEQYF	TGTGCCAGCAGTTTTGAAGCGGGGGTCTCCTACGAGCAGTACTTC
few	-	TRBJ1-4	TRBV18	CASSRETGSEKLFF	TGTGCCAGCTCAAGGGAAACAGGGAGTGAAAAACTGTTTTTT
-	-	TRBJ2-7	TRBV10-3	CAIREGHEQYF	TGTGCCATCAGGGAGGGGCACGAGCAGTACTTC
-	TRBD1	TRBJ1-2	TRBV6-5	CASRDGQGARGYTF	TGTGCCAGCAGAGACGGACAGGGGGCGAGGGGCTACACCTTC